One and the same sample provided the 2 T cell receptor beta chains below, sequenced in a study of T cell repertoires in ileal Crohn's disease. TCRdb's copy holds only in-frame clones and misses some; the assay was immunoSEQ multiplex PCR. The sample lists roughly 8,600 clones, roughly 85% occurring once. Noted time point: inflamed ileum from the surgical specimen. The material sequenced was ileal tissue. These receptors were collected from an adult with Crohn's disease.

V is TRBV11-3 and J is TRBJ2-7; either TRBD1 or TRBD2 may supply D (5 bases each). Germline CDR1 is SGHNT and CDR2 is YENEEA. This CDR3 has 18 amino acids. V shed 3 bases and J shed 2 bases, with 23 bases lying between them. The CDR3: CASSFLPYGDDSPYEQYF. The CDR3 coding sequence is TGTGCCAGCAGCTTTTTGCCCTATGGGGACGATTCACCCTACGAGCAGTACTTC.

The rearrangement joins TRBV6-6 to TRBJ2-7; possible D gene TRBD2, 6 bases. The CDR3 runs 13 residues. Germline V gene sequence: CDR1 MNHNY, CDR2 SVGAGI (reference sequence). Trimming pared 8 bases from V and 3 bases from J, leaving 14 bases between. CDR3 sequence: CASQGGGFYEQYF. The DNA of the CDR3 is TGTGCCAGCCAGGGAGGCGGTTTCTACGAGCAGTACTTC.